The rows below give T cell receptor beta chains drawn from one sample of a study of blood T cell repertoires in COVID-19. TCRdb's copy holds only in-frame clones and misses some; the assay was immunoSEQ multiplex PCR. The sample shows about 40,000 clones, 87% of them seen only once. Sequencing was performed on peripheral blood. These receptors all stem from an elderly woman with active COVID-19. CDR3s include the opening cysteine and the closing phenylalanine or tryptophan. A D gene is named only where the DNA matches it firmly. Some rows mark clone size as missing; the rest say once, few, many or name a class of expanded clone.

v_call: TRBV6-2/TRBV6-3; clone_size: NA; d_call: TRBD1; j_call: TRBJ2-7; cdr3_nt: TGTGCCAGCAGCACAGGGGGCGAGCAGTACTTC; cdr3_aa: CASSTGGEQYF
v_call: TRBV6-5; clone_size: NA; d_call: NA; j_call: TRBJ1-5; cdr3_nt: TGTGCCAGCAGCCCGACCCCTGGGAGGCAGCCCCAGCATTTT; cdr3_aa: CASSPTPGRQPQHF
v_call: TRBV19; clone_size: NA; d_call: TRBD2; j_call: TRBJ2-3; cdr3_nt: TGTGCCAGTAGCCCGACTAGCGGGGGGTTGCGCAAAAGCACAGATACGCAGTATTTT; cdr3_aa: CASSPTSGGLRKSTDTQYF
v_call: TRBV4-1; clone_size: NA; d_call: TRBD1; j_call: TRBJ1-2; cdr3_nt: TGCGCCAGCAGCCAGACCGGGACAGCCATGGGCTATGGCTACACCTTC; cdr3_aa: CASSQTGTAMGYGYTF
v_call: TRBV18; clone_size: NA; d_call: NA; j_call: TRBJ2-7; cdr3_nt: TGTGCCAGCTCACCAGGGTTTGTTGGGGCGGGGAAACCTTACGAGCAGTACTTC; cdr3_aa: CASSPGFVGAGKPYEQYF
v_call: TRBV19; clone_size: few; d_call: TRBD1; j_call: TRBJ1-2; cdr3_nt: TGTGCCAGTAGGGGCCGGGACAGGGTGGACTATGGCTACACCTTC; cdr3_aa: CASRGRDRVDYGYTF
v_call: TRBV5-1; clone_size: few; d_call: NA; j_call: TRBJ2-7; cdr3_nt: TGCGCCAGCAGCTCTCAGGCGACCTCCTACGAGCAGTACTTC; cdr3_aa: CASSSQATSYEQYF
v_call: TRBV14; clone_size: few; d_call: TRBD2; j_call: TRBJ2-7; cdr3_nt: TGTGCCAGCAGCCAAGATCTTGGCGGGGGGCCCCAGTACTTC; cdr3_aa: CASSQDLGGGPQYF
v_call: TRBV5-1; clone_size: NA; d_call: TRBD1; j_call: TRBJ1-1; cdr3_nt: TGCGCCAGCAGCCTACAGGGGCCTGGGGACACTGAAGCCTTCTTT; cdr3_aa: CASSLQGPGDTEAFF
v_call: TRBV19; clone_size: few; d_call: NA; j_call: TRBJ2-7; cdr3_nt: TGTGCCAGTAGTATGGGCGGGCTCTACGAGCAGTACTTC; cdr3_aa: CASSMGGLYEQYF
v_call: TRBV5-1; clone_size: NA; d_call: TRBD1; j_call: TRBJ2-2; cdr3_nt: TGCGCCAGCAGCTCCGACAGGGCTGGTACCGGGGAGCTGTTTTTT; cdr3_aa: CASSSDRAGTGELFF
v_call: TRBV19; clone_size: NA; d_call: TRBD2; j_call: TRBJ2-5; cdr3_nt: TGTGCCAGTAGTATCGCAAGCGGGAGTCAAGAGACCCAGTACTTC; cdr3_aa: CASSIASGSQETQYF
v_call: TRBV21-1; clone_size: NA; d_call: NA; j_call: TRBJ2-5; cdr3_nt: TGTGCCAGCAGGATCAGGATCCAAGAGACCCAGTACTTC; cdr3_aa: CASRIRIQETQYF
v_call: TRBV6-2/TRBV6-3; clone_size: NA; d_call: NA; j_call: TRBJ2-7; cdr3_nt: TGTGCCAGCAGCACAGGGAACGAGCAGTACTTC; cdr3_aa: CASSTGNEQYF
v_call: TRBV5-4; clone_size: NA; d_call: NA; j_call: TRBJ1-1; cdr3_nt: TGTGCCAGCAGCCTGGACAGAAACACTGAAGCTTTCTTT; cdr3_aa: CASSLDRNTEAFF
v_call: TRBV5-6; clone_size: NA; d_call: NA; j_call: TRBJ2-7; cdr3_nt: TGTGCCAGCAGCTCCCGTAGCTACGAGCAGTACTTC; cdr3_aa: CASSSRSYEQYF
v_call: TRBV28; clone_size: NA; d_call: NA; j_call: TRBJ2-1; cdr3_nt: TGTGCCAGCATAAGGGGCTCCTACAATGAGCAGTTCTTC; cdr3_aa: CASIRGSYNEQFF